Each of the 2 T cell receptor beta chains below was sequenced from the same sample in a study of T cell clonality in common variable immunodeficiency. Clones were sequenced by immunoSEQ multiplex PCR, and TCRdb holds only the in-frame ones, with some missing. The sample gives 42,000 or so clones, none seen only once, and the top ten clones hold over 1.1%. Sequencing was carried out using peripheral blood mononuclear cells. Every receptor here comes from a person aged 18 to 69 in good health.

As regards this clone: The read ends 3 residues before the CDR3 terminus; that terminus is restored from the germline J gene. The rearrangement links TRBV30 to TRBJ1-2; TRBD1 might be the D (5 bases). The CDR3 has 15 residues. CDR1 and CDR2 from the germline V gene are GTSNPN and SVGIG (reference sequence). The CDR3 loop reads CAWSVPERGAYDYTF. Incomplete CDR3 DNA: TGTGCCTGGAGTGTACCAGAAAGGGGCGCCTACGAC.

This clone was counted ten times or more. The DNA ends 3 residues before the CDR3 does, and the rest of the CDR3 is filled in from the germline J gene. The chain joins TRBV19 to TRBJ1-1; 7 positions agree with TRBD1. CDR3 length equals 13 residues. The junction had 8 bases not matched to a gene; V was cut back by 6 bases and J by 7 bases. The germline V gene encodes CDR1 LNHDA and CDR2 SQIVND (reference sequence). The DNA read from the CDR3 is TGTGCCAGTAGCCAGACAGGGCGGAGTGAA. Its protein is CASSQTGRSE. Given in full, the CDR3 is CASSQTGRSEAFF.